The sequence of this T cell receptor beta chain was determined in a study of OX40 agonist ivuxolimab in advanced cancers. Study-wide context: Prior anti-PD-1, anti-PD-L1 or anti-CTLA-4 therapy did not bar entry, and 40% had some. Three patients, one with hepatocellular carcinoma and two with cutaneous melanoma, achieved partial responses.

Some clones are missing from TCRdb's copy, which holds only in-frame ones; the method was immunoSEQ multiplex PCR. Of 75,000 to 100,000 clones detected, roughly 90% appear once; the ten largest clones hold about 0.31%. Findings and limits, study-wide: Dosing at 0.1 to 3.0 mg/kg was accompanied by clonal expansion of CD4+ and CD8+ blood T cells by week 6. Among expanded peripheral T cells, antigen specificity went undetermined.

After removal of 3 bases from V and 4 bases from J, the junction contained 3 bases not matched to a gene. The V gene's germline CDR1 is KGHSH and CDR2 LQKENI. This CDR3 is 15 amino acids long. Of note for this clone: No antigen is known for it.

The sample consisted of CD4+ or CD8+ T cells sorted from blood, taken in a trial of the OX40 agonist ivuxolimab. This chain joins TRBV18 and TRBJ2-5, with TRBD1 matching over 12 bases. The sequence derives from an adult with an advanced solid tumor such as melanoma, head and neck, liver or kidney cancer. CDR3 sequence: CASSPGQGAGETQYF. The DNA for the CDR3 is TGTGCCAGCTCACCGGGACAGGGGGCCGGAGAGACCCAGTACTTC. Drawing the rest from reference TRBV18 and TRBJ2-5, the complete variable domain is NAGVMQNPRHLVRRRGQEARLRCSPMKGHSHVYWYRQLPEEGLKFMVYLQKENIIDESGMPKERFSAEFPKEGPSILRIQQVVRGDSAAYFCASSPGQGAGETQYFGPGTRLLVL.